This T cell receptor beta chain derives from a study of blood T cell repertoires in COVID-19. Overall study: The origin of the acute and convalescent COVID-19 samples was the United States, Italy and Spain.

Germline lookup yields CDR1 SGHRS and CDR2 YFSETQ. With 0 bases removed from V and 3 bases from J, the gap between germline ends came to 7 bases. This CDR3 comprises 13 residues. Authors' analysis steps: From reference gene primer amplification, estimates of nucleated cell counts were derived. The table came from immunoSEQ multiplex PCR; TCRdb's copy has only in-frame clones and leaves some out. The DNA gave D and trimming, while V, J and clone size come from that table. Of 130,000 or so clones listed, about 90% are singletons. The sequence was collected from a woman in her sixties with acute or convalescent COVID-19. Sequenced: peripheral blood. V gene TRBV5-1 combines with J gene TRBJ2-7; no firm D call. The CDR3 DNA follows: TGCGCCAGCAGCTTGGCCGGAGTCTACGAGCAGTACTTC. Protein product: CASSLAGVYEQYF.